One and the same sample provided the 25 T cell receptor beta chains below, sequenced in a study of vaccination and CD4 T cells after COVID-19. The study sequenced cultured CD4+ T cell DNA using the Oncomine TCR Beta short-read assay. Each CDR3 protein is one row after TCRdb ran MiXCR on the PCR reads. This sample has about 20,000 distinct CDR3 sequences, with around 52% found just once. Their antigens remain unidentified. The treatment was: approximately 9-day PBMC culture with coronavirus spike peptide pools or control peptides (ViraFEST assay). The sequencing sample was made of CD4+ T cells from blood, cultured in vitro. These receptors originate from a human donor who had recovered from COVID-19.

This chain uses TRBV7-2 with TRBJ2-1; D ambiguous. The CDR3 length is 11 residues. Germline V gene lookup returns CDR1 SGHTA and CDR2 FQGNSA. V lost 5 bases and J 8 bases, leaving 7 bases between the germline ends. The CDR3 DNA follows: TGTGCCAGCAGCGCCGACCATGAGCAGTTCTTC. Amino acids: CASSADHEQFF. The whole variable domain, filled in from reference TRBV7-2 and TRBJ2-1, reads GAGVSQSPSNKVTEKGKDVELRCDPISGHTALYWYRQSLGQGLEFLIYFQGNSAPDKSGLPSDRFSAERTGGSVSTLTIQRTQQEDSAVYLCASSADHEQFFGPGTRLTVL.

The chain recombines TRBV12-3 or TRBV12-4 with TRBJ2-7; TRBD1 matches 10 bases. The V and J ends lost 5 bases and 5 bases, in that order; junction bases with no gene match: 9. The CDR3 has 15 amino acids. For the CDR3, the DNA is TGTGCCAGCAGTCTGGAGGGACAGGGGATTAACGAGCAGTACTTC. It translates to CASSLEGQGINEQYF.

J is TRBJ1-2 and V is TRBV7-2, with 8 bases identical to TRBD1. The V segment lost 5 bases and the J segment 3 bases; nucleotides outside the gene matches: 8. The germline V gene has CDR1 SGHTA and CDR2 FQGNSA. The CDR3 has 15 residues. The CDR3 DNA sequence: TGTGCCAGCAGCCTAACCATGACAGGGGACTATGGCTACACCTTC. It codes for CASSLTMTGDYGYTF.

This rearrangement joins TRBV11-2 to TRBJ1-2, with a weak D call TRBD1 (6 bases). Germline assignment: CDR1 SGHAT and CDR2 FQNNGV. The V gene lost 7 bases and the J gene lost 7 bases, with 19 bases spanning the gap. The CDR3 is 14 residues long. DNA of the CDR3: TGTGCCAGCACCATAGGAGGGGGACGAATTGGCTACACCTTC. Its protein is CASTIGGGRIGYTF.

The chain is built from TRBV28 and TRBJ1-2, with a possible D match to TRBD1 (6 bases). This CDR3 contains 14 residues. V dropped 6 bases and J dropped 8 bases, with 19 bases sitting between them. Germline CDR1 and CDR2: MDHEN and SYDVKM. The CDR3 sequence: CASSPLWSGDGYTF. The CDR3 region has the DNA TGTGCCAGCAGCCCACTCTGGTCAGGGGACGGCTACACCTTC.

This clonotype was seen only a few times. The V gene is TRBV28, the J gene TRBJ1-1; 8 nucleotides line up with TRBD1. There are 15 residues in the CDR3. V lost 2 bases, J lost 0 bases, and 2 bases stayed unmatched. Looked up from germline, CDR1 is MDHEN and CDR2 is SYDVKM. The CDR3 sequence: CASSLRTGLNTEAFF. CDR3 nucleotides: TGTGCCAGCAGTTTACGGACAGGGCTGAACACTGAAGCTTTCTTT.

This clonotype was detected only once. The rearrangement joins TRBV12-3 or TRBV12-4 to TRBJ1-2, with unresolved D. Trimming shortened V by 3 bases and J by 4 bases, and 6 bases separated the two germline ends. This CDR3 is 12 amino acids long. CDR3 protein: CASSLTLYGYTF. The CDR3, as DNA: TGTGCCAGCAGTTTGACCCTCTATGGCTACACCTTC.

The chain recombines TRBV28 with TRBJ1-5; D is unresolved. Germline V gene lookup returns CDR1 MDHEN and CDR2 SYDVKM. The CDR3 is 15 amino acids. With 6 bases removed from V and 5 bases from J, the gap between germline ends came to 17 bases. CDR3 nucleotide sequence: TGTGCCAGCAGCCATCTTTCGGGGAACTATCAGCCCCAGCATTTT. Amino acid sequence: CASSHLSGNYQPQHF.

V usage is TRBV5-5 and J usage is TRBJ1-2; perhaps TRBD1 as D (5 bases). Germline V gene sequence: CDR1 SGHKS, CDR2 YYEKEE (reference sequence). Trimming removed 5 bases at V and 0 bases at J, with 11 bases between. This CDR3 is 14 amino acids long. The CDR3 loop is CASRRTYANYGYTF. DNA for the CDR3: TGTGCCAGCAGGAGGACATACGCTAACTATGGCTACACCTTC.

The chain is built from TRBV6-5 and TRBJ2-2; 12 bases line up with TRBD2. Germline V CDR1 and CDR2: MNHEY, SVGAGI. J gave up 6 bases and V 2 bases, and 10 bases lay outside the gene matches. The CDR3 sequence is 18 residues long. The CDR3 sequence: CASSYRDLAGGKSGELFF. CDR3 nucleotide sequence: TGTGCCAGCAGTTACCGGGACCTAGCGGGAGGGAAGTCCGGGGAGCTGTTTTTT.

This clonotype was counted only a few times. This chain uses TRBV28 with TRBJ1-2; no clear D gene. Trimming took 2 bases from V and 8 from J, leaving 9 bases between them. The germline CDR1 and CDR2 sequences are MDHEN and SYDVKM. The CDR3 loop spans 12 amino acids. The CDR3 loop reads CASSLAGGGYTF. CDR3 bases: TGTGCCAGCAGTTTAGCGGGAGGAGGCTACACCTTC.

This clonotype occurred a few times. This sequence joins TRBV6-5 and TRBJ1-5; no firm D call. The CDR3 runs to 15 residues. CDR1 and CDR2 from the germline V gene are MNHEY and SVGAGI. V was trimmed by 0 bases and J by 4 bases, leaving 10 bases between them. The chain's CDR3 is CASSYSGRLNQPQHF. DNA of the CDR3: TGTGCCAGCAGTTACTCTGGCAGGTTGAATCAGCCCCAGCATTTT.

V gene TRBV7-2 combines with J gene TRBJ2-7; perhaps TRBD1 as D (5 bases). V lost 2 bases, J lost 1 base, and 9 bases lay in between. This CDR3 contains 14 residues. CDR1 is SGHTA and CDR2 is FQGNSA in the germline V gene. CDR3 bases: TGTGCCAGCAGCTTAACCAGGGCGTCCTACGAGCAGTACTTC. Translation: CASSLTRASYEQYF.

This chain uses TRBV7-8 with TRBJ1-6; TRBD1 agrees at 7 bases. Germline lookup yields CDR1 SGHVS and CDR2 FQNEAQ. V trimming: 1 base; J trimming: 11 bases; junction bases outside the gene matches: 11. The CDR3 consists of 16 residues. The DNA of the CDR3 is TGTGCCAGCAGCTTAGGGGACCTGACAGGGTCTCCACCCCTCCACTTT. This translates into CASSLGDLTGSPPLHF.

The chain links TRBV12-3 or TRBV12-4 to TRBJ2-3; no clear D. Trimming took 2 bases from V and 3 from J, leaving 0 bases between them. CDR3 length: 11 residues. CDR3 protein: CASSLTDTQYF. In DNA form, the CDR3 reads TGTGCCAGCAGTTTAACAGATACGCAGTATTTT.

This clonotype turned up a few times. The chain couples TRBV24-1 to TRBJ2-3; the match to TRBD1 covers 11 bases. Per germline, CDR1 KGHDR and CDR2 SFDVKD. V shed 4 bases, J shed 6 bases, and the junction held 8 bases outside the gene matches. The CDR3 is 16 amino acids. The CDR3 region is CATSDPGQGAWDTQYF. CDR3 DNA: TGTGCCACCAGTGACCCAGGACAGGGGGCATGGGATACGCAGTATTTT.

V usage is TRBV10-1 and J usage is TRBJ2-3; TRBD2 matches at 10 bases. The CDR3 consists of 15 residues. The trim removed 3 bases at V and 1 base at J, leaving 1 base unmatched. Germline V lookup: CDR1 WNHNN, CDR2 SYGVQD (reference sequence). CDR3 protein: CASSDLAGGTDTQYF. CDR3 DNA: TGCGCCAGCAGTGATCTAGCGGGGGGCACAGATACGCAGTATTTT.

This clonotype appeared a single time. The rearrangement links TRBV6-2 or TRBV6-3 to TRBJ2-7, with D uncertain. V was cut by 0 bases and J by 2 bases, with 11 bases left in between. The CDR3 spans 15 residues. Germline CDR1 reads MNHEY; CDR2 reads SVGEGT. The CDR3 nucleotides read TGTGCCAGCAGTTACTCGACGGGTCACCCCTACGAGCAGTACTTC. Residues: CASSYSTGHPYEQYF.

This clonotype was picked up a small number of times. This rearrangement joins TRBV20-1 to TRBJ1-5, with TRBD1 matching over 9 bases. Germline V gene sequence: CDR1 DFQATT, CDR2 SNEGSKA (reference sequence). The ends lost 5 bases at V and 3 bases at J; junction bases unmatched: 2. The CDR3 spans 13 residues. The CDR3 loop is CSAWDRVNQPQHF. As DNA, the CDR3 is TGCAGTGCTTGGGACAGGGTCAATCAGCCCCAGCATTTT.

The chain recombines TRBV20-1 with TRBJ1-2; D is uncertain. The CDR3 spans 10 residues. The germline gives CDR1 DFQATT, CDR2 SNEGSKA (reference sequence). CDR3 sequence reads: CIADNYGYTF. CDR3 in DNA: TGCATCGCAGACAACTATGGCTACACCTTC.

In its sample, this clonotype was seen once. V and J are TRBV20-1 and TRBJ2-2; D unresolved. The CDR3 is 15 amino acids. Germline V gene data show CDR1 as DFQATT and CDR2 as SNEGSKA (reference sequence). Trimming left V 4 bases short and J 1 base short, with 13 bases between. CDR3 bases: TGCAGTGCTAAAAACCTCAGACAGAACACCGGGGAGCTGTTTTTT. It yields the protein CSAKNLRQNTGELFF.

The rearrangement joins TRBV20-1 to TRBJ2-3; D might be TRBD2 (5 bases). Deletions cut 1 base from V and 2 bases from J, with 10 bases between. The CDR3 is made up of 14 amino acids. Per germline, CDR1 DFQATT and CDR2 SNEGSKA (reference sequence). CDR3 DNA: TGCAGTGCTAGAGTTCGAGCGGTCACAGATACGCAGTATTTT. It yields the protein CSARVRAVTDTQYF.

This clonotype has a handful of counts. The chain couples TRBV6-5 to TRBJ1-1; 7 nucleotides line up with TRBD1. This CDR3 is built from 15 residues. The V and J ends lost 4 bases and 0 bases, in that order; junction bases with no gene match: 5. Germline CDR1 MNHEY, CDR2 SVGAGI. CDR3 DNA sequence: TGTGCCAGCAGTTGGGGGGGACAGTTGAACACTGAAGCTTTCTTT. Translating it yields CASSWGGQLNTEAFF.

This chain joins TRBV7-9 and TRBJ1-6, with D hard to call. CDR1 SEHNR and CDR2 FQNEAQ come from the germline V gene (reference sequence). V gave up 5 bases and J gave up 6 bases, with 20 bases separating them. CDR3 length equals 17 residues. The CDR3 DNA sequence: TGTGCCAGCAGCCCTAGCACGGGGAGTCTTGGTAATTCACCCCTCCACTTT. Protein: CASSPSTGSLGNSPLHF.

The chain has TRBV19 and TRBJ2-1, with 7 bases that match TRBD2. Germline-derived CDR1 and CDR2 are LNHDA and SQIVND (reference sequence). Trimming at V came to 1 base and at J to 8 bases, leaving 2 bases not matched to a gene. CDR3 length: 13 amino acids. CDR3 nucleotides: TGTGCCAGTAGTATAGGGGAGGGTTATGAGCAGTTCTTC. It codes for CASSIGEGYEQFF.